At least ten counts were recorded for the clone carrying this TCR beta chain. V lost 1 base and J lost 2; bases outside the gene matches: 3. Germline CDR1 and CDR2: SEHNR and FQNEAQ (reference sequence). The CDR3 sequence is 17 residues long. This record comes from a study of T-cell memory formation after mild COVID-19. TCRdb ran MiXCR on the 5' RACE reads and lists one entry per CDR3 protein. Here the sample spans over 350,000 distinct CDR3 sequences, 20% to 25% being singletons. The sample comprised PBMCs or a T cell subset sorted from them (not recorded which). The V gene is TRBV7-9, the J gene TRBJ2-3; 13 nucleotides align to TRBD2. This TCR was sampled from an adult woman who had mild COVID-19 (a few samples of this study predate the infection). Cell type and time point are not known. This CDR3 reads CASSLGTSGSYTDTQYF. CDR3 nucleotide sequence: TGTGCCAGCAGCTTAGGGACTAGCGGGAGCTACACAGATACGCAGTATTTT. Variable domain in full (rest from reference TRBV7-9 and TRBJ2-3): DTGVSQNPRHKITKRGQNVTFRCDPISEHNRLYWYRQTLGQGPEFLTYFQNEAQLEKSRLLSDRFSAERPKGSFSTLEIQRTEQGDSAMYLCASSLGTSGSYTDTQYFGPGTRLTVL.